This T cell receptor (beta chain) was captured by sequencing in a study of blood T cell repertoires in COVID-19 (dated by TCRdb to between 2020 and 2021). About the full investigation: The collaborator samples originated in the United States, Italy and Spain and spanned the acute and convalescent phases of COVID-19. The prospective study material was composed of cDNA or gDNA derived from T cells, B-cell-depleted T cells, or PBMCs. The dataset comprised deeply sampled blood TCRbeta repertoires from subjects exposed to, actively infected with, or recovered from COVID-19. The repertoires were made available in a free public database intended to serve as a resource for research on the immune response to SARS-CoV-2. The samples were drawn from two sources: the first 160 participants of the ongoing ImmuneRACE study, and fewer than 1,500 subjects contributed by 6 global collaborators. The sample metadata nearly always contained a de-identified subject ID, COVID-19 status, age in years and sex. Where HLA class I and class II types were available, the types were taken from metadata supplied by the sample provider, not from assay-based typing. Study-level results and caveats: The quantity of clinical and demographic metadata differed by source and by participant and was supplied without curation.

The CDR3 runs 16 amino acids, cysteine and phenylalanine included. This entry keeps only the CDR3 DNA: 48 bases, framed from base 1. Trimming removed 1 base from V and 4 bases from J, leaving 15 bases between the germline ends. CDR1 and CDR2 were assigned from the germline V gene as SGHRS and YFSETQ. One collaborating source in Seattle enrolled patients during active infection and followed them longitudinally through the course of disease. Collaborating institutions collected whole blood in K2EDTA tubes following their own protocols. For TCRbeta analysis, collaborators shipped samples as frozen whole blood, isolated PBMCs, or DNA extracted from either of those sample types. This clone has just one count. No antigen is known for it. No much larger clonotype is one base removed from it; base qualities were not supplied. TCRbeta CDR3 regions were amplified from genomic DNA by means of the immunoSEQ Assay, a bias-controlled multiplex PCR. From the authors' description of their analysis: The number of nucleated cells in each sample was estimated from the amplification of reference gene primers within the assay. To quantify the absolute abundance of each unique TCRbeta CDR3 rearrangement, sequence reads were collapsed and filtered. Productive Simpson clonality was computed per sample as the square root of Simpson's diversity index over productive rearrangements. The table was pulled from immuneACCESS by TCRdb, which kept in-frame rearrangements only. Such tables lose some clones; where checked, under half of the loss comes from unresolved V genes, and the rest has no known cause. The DNA was the basis for D and trimming; V, J and clone size are from that table. This sample lists 25,000 to 35,000 clones; approximately 93% were detected once. The ten largest clones represent 0.8% to 0.9% of the sample.

The sequence was collected from a woman in her 70s with COVID-19, enrolled during active disease. Sequenced material: peripheral blood. The chain is encoded by TRBV5-1 joined to TRBJ1-3, with the D gene not clear enough to name. CDR3 loop: CASSLQQLVAGNTIYF. The bases read TGCGCCAGCAGCTTGCAACAGCTAGTAGCGGGAAACACCATATATTTT.